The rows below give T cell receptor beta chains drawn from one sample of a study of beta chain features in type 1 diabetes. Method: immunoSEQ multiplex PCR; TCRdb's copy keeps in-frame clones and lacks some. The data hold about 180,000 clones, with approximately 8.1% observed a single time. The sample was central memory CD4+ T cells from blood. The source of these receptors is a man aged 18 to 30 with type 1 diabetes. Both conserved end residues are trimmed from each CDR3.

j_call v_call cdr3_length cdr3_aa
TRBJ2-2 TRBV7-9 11 ASSLNMAGELF
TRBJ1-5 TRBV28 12 ASSYVRGNQPQH
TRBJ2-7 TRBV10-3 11 AISEGGSYEQY
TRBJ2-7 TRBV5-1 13 ASSRAGGHLYEQY
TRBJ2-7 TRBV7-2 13 ASSRTTGKVYEQY
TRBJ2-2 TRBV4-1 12 ASSPEANTGELF
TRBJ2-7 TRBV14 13 ASSLQGLAGYEQY
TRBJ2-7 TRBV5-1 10 ASSLPGSEQY
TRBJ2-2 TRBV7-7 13 ASSQGSPPGGELF
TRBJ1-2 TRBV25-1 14 ASSDSPRQTIYGYT
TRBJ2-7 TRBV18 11 ASSTGNGYEQY
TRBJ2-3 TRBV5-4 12 ASSQDRGTDTQY
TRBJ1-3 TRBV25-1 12 ASSKDRAGNTIY
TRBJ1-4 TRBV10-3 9 ATELGGKLF
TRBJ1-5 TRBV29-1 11 SVGFTGNQPQH
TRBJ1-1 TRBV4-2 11 ASSYSLNTEAF
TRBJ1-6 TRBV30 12 AWSMKGYNSPLH
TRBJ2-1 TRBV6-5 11 ASSYPLVGEQF
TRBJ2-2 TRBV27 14 ASSLSMSSRTGELF
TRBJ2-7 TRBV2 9 ASRAAYEQY
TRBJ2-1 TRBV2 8 ASSGSEQF
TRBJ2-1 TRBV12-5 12 ASGLGTASHEQF
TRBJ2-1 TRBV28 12 ASSYDREYNEQF
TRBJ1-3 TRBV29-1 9 SVVSGNTIY
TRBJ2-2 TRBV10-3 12 AITSGLTTGELF
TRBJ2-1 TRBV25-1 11 ASSELYYNEQF
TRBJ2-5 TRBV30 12 AWRPSGPGGTQY
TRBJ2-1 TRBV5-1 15 ASSSGTISGHYNEQF
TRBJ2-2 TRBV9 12 ASSVVSNTGELF
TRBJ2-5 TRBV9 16 ASSGGLAGGPNKETQY
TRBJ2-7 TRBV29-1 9 SVESTYEQY
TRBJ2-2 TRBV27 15 ASSTRNKRPSTGELF
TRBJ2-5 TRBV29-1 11 SVESQLKETQY
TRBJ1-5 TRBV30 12 AWSVGRGRAPQH
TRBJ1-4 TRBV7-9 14 ASSFGQGKANEKLF
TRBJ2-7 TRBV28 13 ASSFWAQGIYEQY
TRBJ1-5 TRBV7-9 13 ASSSHGIIGQPQH
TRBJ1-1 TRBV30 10 AWTYGGAEAF
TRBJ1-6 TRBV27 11 ASGRGFYSPLH
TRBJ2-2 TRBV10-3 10 AITGGTGELF
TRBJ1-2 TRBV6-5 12 ASSSGQVTYGYT
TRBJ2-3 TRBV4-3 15 ASSRRAGRGGTDTQY
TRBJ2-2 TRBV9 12 ASSVVMEFGELF
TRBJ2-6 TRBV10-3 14 AIRGGEGAGANVLT
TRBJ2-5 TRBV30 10 AWIGRGETQY
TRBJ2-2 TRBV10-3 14 AITRDTPRDTGELF
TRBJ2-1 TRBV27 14 ASSNDLAGNYNEQF
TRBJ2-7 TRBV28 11 ASSPYPSTMEY
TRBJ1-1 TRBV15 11 ATSRDQGEWAF
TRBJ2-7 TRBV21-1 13 ASSRPTGAPYEQY
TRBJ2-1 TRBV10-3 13 AITRAFTDHNEQF
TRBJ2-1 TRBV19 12 ASSPGTGNNEQF